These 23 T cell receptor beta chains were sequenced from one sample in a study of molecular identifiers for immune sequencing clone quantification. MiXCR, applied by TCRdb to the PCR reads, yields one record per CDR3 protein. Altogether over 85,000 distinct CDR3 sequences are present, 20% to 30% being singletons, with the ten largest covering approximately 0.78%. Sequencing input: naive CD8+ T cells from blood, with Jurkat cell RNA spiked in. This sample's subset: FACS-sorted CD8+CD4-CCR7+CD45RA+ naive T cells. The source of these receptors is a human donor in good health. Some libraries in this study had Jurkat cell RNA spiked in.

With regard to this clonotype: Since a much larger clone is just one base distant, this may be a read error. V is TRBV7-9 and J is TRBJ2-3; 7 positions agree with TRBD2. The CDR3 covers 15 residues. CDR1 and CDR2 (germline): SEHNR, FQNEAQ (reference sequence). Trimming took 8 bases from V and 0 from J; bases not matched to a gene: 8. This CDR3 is CASGGTTSSTDTQYF. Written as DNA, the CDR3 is TGTGCCAGCGGTGGGACTACGTCTAGCACAGATACGCAGTATTTT.

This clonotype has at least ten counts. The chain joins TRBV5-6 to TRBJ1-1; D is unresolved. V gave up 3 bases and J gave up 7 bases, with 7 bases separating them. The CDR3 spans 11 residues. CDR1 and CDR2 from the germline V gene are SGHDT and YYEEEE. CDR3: CASSWGREAFF. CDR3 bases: TGTGCCAGCAGCTGGGGTCGTGAAGCTTTCTTT.

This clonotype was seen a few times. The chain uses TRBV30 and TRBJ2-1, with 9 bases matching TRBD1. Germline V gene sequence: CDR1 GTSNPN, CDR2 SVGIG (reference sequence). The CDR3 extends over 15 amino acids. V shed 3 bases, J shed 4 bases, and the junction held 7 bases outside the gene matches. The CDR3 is CAWSATGTGYNEQFF. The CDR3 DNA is TGTGCCTGGAGCGCCACCGGGACAGGGTACAATGAGCAGTTCTTC.

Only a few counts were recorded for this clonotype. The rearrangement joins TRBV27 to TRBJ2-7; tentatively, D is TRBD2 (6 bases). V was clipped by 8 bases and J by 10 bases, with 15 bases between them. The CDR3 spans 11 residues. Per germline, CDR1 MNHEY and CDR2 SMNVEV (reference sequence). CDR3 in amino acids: CASGVTGEQYF. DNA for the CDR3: TGTGCCAGCGGGGTGACGGGAGAACAGTACTTC.

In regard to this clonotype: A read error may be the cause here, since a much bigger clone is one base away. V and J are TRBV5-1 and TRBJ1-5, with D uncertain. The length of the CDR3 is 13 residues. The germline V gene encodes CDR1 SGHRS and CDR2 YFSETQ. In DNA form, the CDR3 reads TGCCCCAGCAGCCCAAATCCTAGTCAGCCCCAGCATTTT. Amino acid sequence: CPSSPNPSQPQHF.

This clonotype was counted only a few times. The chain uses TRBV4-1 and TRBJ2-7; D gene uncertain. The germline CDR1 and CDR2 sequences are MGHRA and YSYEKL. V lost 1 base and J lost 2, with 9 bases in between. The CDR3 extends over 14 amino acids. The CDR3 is CASSQGLATYEQYF. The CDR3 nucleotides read TGCGCCAGCAGCCAAGGACTTGCCACCTACGAGCAGTACTTC.

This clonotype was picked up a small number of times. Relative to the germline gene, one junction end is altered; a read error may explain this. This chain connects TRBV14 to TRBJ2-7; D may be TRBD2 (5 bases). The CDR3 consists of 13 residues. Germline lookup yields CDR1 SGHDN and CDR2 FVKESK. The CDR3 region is CASSPPYDYAQYF. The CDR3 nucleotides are TGTGCCAGCAGCCCACCCTATGACTACGCGCAGTACTTC. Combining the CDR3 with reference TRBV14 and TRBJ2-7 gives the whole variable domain EAGVTQFPSHSVIEKGQTVTLRCDPISGHDNLYWYRRVMGKEIKFLLHFVKESKQDESGMPNNRFLAERTGGTYSTLKVQPAELEDSGVYFCASSPPYDYAQYFGPGTRLTVT.

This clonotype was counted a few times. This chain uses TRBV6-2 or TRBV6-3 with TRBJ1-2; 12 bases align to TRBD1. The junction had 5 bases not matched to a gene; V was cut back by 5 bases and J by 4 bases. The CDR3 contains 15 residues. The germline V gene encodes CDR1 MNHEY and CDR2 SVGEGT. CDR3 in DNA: TGTGCCAGCAGTCGAAGGGACAGGGGGCTCTATGGCTACACCTTC. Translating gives CASSRRDRGLYGYTF.

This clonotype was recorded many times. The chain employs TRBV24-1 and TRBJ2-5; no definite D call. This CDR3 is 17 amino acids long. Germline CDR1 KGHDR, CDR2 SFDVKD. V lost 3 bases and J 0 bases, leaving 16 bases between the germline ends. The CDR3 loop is CATSDPTLAGDQETQYF. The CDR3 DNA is TGTGCCACCAGTGATCCCACCTTAGCAGGCGACCAAGAGACCCAGTACTTC.

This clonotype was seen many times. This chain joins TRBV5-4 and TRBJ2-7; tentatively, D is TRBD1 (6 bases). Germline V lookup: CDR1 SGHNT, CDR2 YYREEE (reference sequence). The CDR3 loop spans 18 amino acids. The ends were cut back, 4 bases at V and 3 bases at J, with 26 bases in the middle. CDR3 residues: CASSPSTGIGHRGYEQYF. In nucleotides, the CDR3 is TGTGCCAGCAGCCCTTCGACAGGCATCGGGCATAGGGGCTACGAGCAGTACTTC.

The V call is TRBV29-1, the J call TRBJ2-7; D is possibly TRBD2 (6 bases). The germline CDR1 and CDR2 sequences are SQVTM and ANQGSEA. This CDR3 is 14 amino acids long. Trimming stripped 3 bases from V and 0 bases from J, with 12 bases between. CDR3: CSVESSGYSYEQYF. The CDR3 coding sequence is TGCAGCGTTGAGAGTAGCGGTTACTCCTACGAGCAGTACTTC.

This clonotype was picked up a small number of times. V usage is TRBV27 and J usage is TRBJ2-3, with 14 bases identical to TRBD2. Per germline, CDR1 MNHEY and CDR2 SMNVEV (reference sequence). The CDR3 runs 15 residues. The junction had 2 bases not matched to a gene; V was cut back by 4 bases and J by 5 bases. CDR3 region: CASSSGTSGGDTQYF. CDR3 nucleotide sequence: TGTGCCAGCAGTTCGGGGACTAGCGGGGGAGATACGCAGTATTTT.

CDR3 bases: TGTGCCAGCAGCTCTTCCCAGGGGTCCTACACCGGGGAGCTGTTTTTT. Translation: CASSSSQGSYTGELFF. J is TRBJ2-2 and V is TRBV7-6, with D maybe TRBD1 (6 bases). Germline CDR1 is SGHVS and CDR2 is FNYEAQ. The V end was cut by 4 bases, the J end by 3 bases, with 15 bases between. The CDR3 length is 16 residues.

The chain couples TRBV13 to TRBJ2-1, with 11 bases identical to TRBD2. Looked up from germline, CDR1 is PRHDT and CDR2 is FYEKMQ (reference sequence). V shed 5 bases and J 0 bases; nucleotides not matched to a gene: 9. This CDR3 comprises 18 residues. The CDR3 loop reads CASSPGLADELSYNEQFF. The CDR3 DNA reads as TGTGCCAGCAGCCCGGGACTAGCGGACGAACTCTCCTACAATGAGCAGTTCTTC.

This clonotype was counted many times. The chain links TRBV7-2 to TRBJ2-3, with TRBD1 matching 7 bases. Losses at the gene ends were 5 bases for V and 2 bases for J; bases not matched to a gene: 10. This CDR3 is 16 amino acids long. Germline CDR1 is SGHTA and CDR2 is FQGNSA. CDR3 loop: CASSRPQDRYTDTQYF. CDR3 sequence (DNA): TGTGCCAGCAGCCGACCACAGGACAGGTACACAGATACGCAGTATTTT.

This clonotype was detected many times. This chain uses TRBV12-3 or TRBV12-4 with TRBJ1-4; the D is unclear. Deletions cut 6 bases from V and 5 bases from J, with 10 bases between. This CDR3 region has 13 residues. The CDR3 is CASSRWGNEKLFF. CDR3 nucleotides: TGTGCCAGCAGCAGATGGGGAAATGAAAAACTGTTTTTT.

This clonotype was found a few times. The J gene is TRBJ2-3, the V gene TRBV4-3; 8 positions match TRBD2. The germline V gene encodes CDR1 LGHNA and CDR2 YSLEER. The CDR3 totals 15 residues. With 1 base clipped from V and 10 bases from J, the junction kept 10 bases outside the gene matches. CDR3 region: CASSQAPGGSLAQYF. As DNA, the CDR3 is TGCGCCAGCAGCCAAGCCCCGGGGGGGTCCCTTGCGCAGTATTTT.

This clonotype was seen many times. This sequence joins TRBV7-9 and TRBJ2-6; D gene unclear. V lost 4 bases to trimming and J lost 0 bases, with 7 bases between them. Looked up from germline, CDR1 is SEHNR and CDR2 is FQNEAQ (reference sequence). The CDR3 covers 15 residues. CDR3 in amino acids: CASSYVGSGANVLTF. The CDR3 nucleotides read TGTGCCAGCAGCTACGTGGGCTCTGGGGCCAACGTCCTGACTTTC. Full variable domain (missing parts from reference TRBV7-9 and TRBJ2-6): DTGVSQNPRHKITKRGQNVTFRCDPISEHNRLYWYRQTLGQGPEFLTYFQNEAQLEKSRLLSDRFSAERPKGSFSTLEIQRTEQGDSAMYLCASSYVGSGANVLTFGAGSRLTVL.

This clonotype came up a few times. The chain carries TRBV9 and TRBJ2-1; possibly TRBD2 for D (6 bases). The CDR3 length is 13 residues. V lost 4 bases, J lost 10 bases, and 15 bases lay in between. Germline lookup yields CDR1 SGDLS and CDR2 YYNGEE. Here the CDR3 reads CASSPPRGREQFF. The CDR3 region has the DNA TGTGCCAGCAGCCCCCCGCGGGGTAGAGAGCAGTTCTTC.

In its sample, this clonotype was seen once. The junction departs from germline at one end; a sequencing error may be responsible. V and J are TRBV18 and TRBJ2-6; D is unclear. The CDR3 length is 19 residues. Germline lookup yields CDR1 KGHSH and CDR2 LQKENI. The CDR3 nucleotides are TGTGCCGGCTCACCACCCATTCAAATTAGCTTCTCTGGGGCCAACGTCCTGACTTTC. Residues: CAGSPPIQISFSGANVLTF. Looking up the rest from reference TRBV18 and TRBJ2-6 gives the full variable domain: NAGVMQNPRHLVRRRGQEARLRCSPMKGHSHVYWYRQLPEEGLKFMVYLQKENIIDESGMPKERFSAEFPKEGPSILRIQQVVRGDSAAYFCAGSPPIQISFSGANVLTFGAGSRLTVL.

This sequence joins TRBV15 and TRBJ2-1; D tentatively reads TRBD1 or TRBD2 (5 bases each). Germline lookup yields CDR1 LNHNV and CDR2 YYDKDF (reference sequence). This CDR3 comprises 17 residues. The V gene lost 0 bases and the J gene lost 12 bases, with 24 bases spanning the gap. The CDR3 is CATSRDLESTARRGQFF. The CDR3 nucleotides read TGTGCCACCAGCAGAGATCTTGAATCGACAGCCCGTCGGGGGCAGTTCTTC.

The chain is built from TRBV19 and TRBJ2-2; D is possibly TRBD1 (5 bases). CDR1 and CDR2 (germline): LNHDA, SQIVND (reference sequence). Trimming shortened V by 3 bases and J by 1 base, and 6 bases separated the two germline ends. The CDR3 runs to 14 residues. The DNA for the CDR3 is TGTGCCAGTAGTATTGGACAGAACACCGGGGAGCTGTTTTTT. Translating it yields CASSIGQNTGELFF.

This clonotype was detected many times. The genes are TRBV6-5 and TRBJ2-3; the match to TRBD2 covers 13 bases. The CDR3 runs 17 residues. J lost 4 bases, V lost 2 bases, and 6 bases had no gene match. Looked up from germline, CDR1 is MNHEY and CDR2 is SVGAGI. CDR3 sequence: CASSYRTLAGGPDTQYF. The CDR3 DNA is TGTGCCAGCAGTTACAGGACACTAGCGGGAGGGCCAGATACGCAGTATTTT.